The 5 T cell receptor beta chains presented below share a single source sample, sequenced in a study of T cells in Graves' hyperthyroidism and ophthalmopathy. The TCR beta CDR3 regions underwent amplification using RNA transcripts as the source. A first-round RT-PCR of the TCR CDR3 used the HTBI primer set. Via MiXCR, TCRdb re-called the multiplex PCR reads, giving one row per CDR3 protein. The sample contains approximately 420,000 distinct CDR3 sequences, about 16% of which appear only once. Sequenced input: blood. All receptors come from a young woman with Graves' hyperthyroidism.

The chain has TRBV9 and TRBJ2-2, with 9 bases matching TRBD1. Germline V gene sequence: CDR1 SGDLS, CDR2 YYNGEE. Trimming at V came to 0 bases and at J to 7 bases, leaving 7 bases not matched to a gene. The CDR3 contains 16 residues. The CDR3: CASSVDTGGEGGELFF. Here the CDR3 DNA reads TGTGCCAGCAGCGTAGATACAGGGGGCGAAGGCGGGGAGCTGTTTTTT.

The sample holds many counts of this clonotype. V and J are TRBV24-1 and TRBJ2-1; 11 bases are a match to TRBD2. V trimming: 2 bases; J trimming: 10 bases; junction bases outside the gene matches: 6. CDR1 is KGHDR, CDR2 SFDVKD, per germline. CDR3 length: 15 amino acids. The CDR3 region is CATSDWTSGLVEQFF. The CDR3 region has the DNA TGTGCCACCAGTGATTGGACTAGCGGGCTGGTCGAGCAGTTCTTC.

Many counts were recorded for this clonotype. The chain couples TRBV28 to TRBJ2-6, with TRBD2 as a possible D gene (6 bases). V was shortened by 5 bases and J by 4 bases, with 18 bases between the two germline ends. The V gene's germline CDR1 is MDHEN and CDR2 SYDVKM. This CDR3 has 17 amino acids. CDR3 protein: CASSLQVGGAGANVLTF. The DNA of the CDR3 is TGTGCCAGCAGTCTACAGGTGGGGGGAGCAGGGGCCAACGTCCTGACTTTC.

The genes are TRBV20-1 and TRBJ1-5, with D maybe TRBD1 (6 bases). Germline V gene sequence: CDR1 DFQATT, CDR2 SNEGSKA (reference sequence). V lost 3 bases and J lost 3, with 27 bases in between. This CDR3 contains 19 residues. This CDR3 reads CSARDLPGAKPIINQPQHF. CDR3 DNA: TGCAGTGCTAGGGATTTACCAGGGGCCAAGCCCATAATCAATCAGCCCCAGCATTTT.

Note on this clonotype: This could be a read error, since a much larger clone is one nucleotide away. The chain links TRBV5-1 to TRBJ2-1, with 9 bases aligning to TRBD2. Germline CDR1 and CDR2: SGHRS and YFSETQ. This CDR3 spans 16 amino acids. Unmatched junction bases numbered 8, after V lost 1 base and J lost 6 bases. Here the CDR3 reads CASSLILAGLCNEQFF. The CDR3 nucleotides are TGCGCCAGCAGCTTGATCCTAGCGGGGCTCTGCAATGAGCAGTTCTTC.